The 11 T cell receptor beta chains presented below share a single source sample, sequenced in a study of read filtering for tumor transcriptome and immune sequencing. Molecular barcoded adaptors covering alpha/delta and beta/gamma chains were used on approximately 400 ng RNA. MiXCR was run by TCRdb on the reads, yielding one entry per CDR3 protein. Of tens of thousands of distinct CDR3 sequences listed, about 22% are singletons. The sample consisted of a population of CD138-negative cells sorted from bone marrow. These receptors originate from a donor at least 40 years old with multiple myeloma.

This clonotype was counted at least ten times. J is TRBJ2-3 and V is TRBV29-1; possibly TRBD1 or TRBD2 for D (5 bases each). The germline V gene encodes CDR1 SQVTM and CDR2 ANQGSEA. The CDR3 is 14 residues long. V lost 4 bases and J 0 bases, leaving 11 bases between the germline ends. The CDR3 reads CSVVQGPSTDTQYF. The CDR3 coding sequence is TGCAGCGTTGTCCAGGGACCTAGCACAGATACGCAGTATTTT.

With respect to this clonotype: It may be a read error: a sequence one base away is much more abundant. The chain uses TRBV20-1 and TRBJ2-2; TRBD2 aligns across 8 bases. The CDR3 has 15 residues. The germline V gene has CDR1 DFQATT and CDR2 SNEGSKA (reference sequence). The CDR3 nucleotides are TGCAGTGCACCTTTCGGGGGGGGAGTTACCGGGGAGCTGTCTTTT. This gives the protein CSAPFGGGVTGELSF.

With regard to this clonotype: Mismatch with germline at one junction end may stem from a read error. The chain has TRBV29-1 and TRBJ2-7, with 7 bases fitting TRBD1. The CDR3 length is 13 residues. CDR1 and CDR2 (germline): SQVTM, ANQGSEA. The CDR3 protein is CSIRTGPPYGQYF. For the CDR3, the DNA is TGCAGCATAAGGACAGGCCCACCCTACGGGCAGTACTTC.

This clonotype has ten or more counts. The rearrangement joins TRBV29-1 to TRBJ1-5; the D is unclear. This CDR3 spans 12 amino acids. The germline V and J ends were trimmed by 4 bases and 4 bases, with 8 bases remaining between them. In germline, CDR1 is SQVTM, CDR2 ANQGSEA. CDR3 DNA sequence: TGCAGCGTTGGGGTGGAAAATCAGCCCCAGCATTTT. This codes for CSVGVENQPQHF.

There are many counts of this clonotype. The rearrangement joins TRBV6-5 to TRBJ1-2; TRBD1 is a possible D gene (5 bases). This CDR3 region has 13 residues. The germline V gene encodes CDR1 MNHEY and CDR2 SVGAGI. V was pared by 5 bases and J by 4 bases, with 11 bases between. CDR3 sequence (DNA): TGTGCCAGCAGTCGCGACAGACCCTATGGCTACACCTTC. Translation: CASSRDRPYGYTF.

This clonotype has ten or more counts. CDR3 region: CASSFSGFGNQPQHF. As DNA, the CDR3 is TGTGCCAGCAGTTTCAGTGGGTTCGGCAATCAGCCCCAGCATTTT. This rearrangement joins TRBV28 to TRBJ1-5; no clear D. CDR3 length equals 15 residues. V was shortened by 3 bases and J by 2 bases, with 11 bases between the two germline ends. Looked up from germline, CDR1 is MDHEN and CDR2 is SYDVKM.

As to this clonotype: A much larger clone is a single base away; this may be a read error. The rearrangement uses TRBV23-1 and TRBJ2-2; 7 bases are a match to TRBD1. TRBV23-1 counts as an open reading frame of uncertain function. The CDR3 is 16 amino acids. CDR3 residues: CASSQRGPSNTGDLFF. The CDR3 DNA sequence: TGCGCCAGCAGTCAAAGGGGGCCGTCGAACACCGGGGACCTGTTTTTT.

The rearrangement uses TRBV6-2 or TRBV6-3 and TRBJ1-5; no reliable D call. Trimming shortened V by 6 bases and J by 0 bases, and 3 bases separated the two germline ends. The CDR3 has 12 amino acids. Per the germline V gene, CDR1 is MNHEY and CDR2 is SVGEGT. The CDR3 is CASSDSNQPQHF. CDR3 DNA sequence: TGTGCCAGCAGCGATAGCAATCAGCCCCAGCATTTT.

V usage is TRBV6-6 and J usage is TRBJ2-2; TRBD1 is a possible D gene (5 bases). The V gene's germline CDR1 is MNHNY and CDR2 SVGAGI (reference sequence). CDR3 length equals 15 residues. V lost 6 bases to trimming and J lost 5 bases, with 16 bases between them. CDR3 region: CASRKIGQPTGELFF. The CDR3 coding sequence is TGTGCCAGCAGAAAGATAGGACAACCGACCGGGGAGCTGTTTTTT.

This clonotype was counted many times. The chain combines TRBV28 with TRBJ1-1; the D gene is possibly TRBD1 (5 bases). CDR1 and CDR2 from the germline V gene are MDHEN and SYDVKM. The CDR3 is 9 amino acids. Trimming stripped 10 bases from V and 8 bases from J, with 8 bases between. The DNA for the CDR3 is TGTGCCATCGGGACGGAAGCTTTCTTT. Translation gives CAIGTEAFF.

There are many counts of this clonotype. The rearrangement joins TRBV7-2 to TRBJ2-2, with 8 bases fitting TRBD2. V was pared by 3 bases and J by 7 bases, with 4 bases of the junction left unmatched. Germline values: CDR1 SGHTA, CDR2 FQGNSA. The CDR3 has 14 residues. The CDR3 DNA follows: TGTGCCAGCAGCTTCGGGGGGGCCGGCGGGGAGCTGTTTTTT. This encodes CASSFGGAGGELFF.